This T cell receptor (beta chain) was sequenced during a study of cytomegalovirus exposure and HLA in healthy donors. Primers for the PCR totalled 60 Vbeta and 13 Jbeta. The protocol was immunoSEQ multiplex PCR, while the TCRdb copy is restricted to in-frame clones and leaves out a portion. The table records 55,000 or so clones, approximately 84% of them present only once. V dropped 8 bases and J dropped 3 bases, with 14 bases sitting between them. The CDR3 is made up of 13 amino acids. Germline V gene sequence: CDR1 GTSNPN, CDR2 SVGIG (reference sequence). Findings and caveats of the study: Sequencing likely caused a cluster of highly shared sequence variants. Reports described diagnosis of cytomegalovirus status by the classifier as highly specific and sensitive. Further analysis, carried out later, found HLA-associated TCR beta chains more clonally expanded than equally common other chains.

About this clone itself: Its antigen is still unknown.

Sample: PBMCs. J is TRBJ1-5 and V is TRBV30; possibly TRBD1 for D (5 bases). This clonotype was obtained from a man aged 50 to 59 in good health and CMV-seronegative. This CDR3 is CALEQAYNQPQHF. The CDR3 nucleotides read TGTGCCCTGGAACAGGCGTACAATCAGCCCCAGCATTTT.